Listed below are T cell receptor beta chains from one sample, sequenced in a study of human T cells and chemical hapten exposure. TCRdb independently ran MiXCR on the RACE reads; one entry per CDR3 protein. This sample has about 380,000 distinct CDR3 sequences; 4.5% to 6% occur once, and the top ten carry around 2.6%. The starting material was whole blood, obtained in connection with sensitization to the hapten diphenylcyclopropenone (DPC). These receptors were obtained from a woman in her forties or fifties with alopecia areata. Some clones in this sample may be carry-over from other donors' samples. Both conserved end residues are part of each CDR3. D genes are given only for firm matches. Rows may omit the clone size; those that give it use once, few, many or a size class.

TRBJ2-7,TRBD1,-,TRBV29-1,14,CSVEEGTGAGEQYF,TGCAGCGTTGAAGAAGGGACAGGGGCAGGCGAGCAGTACTTC
TRBJ2-6,-,many,TRBV27,14,CATKRGTGANVLTF,TGTGCCACGAAACGGGGGACTGGGGCCAACGTCCTGACTTTC
TRBJ2-1,-,few,TRBV24-1,16,CATSDRTGPPHNEQFF,TGTGCCACCAGTGATCGTACGGGCCCCCCCCACAATGAGCAGTTCTTC
TRBJ1-4,-,many,TRBV5-1,17,CASSLERQEPPNEKLFF,TGCGCCAGCAGCTTGGAGAGACAGGAACCTCCTAATGAAAAACTGTTTTTT
TRBJ2-2,-,-,TRBV7-7,16,CASSLTGSSNTGELFF,TGTGCCAGCAGCTTGACAGGTTCCTCGAACACCGGGGAGCTGTTTTTT
TRBJ2-3,-,many,TRBV29-1,13,CSVAGTPPDTQYF,TGCAGCGTTGCCGGGACTCCCCCAGATACGCAGTATTTT
TRBJ2-1,TRBD1,many,TRBV24-1,13,CATTGTGGTEQFF,TGTGCCACCACCGGGACAGGGGGCACTGAGCAGTTCTTC
TRBJ1-6,-,-,TRBV7-9,15,CASSFGGSYNSPLHF,TGTGCCAGCAGCTTCGGGGGCTCCTATAATTCACCCCTCCACTTT
TRBJ1-1,-,-,TRBV6-2/TRBV6-3,12,CASSYARTEAFF,TGTGCCAGCAGTTACGCCCGGACTGAAGCTTTCTTT
TRBJ2-3,TRBD2,few,TRBV6-1,12,CASSGASGAQNF,TGTGCCAGCAGTGGAGCTAGCGGGGCCCAGAATTTT
TRBJ2-1,TRBD2,-,TRBV12-3/TRBV12-4,21,CASSPHPWDRTSGRDYNEQFF,TGTGCCAGCAGCCCCCACCCGTGGGACCGGACTAGCGGGAGGGATTACAATGAGCAGTTCTTC
TRBJ2-5,TRBD2,many,TRBV28,14,CASSLASGSETQYF,TGTGCCAGCAGTTTAGCTAGCGGGAGTGAGACCCAGTACTTC
TRBJ2-7,-,many,TRBV6-1,13,CASSENIGGEQYF,TGTGCCAGCAGTGAAAATATAGGGGGCGAGCAGTACTTC
TRBJ1-1,-,many,TRBV20-1,12,CSAEATNTEAFF,TGCAGTGCTGAGGCAACGAACACTGAAGCTTTCTTT
TRBJ2-2,TRBD2,-,TRBV20-1,17,CSARGLAGGANTGELFF,TGCAGTGCTAGGGGACTAGCGGGAGGCGCGAACACCGGGGAGCTGTTTTTT
TRBJ2-7,-,many,TRBV20-1,13,CSASGDRSYEQYF,TGCAGTGCTAGTGGCGACAGAAGCTACGAGCAGTACTTC
TRBJ2-3,TRBD2,many,TRBV4-2,19,CASSPRSVRGGPGGDTQYF,TGTGCCAGCAGCCCGAGGTCGGTGCGAGGCGGACCGGGGGGAGATACGCAGTATTTT
TRBJ2-2,TRBD2,many,TRBV12-3/TRBV12-4,16,CASSPLAGAGTGELFF,TGTGCCAGCAGTCCCCTAGCGGGAGCAGGGACCGGGGAGCTGTTTTTT
TRBJ2-1,-,few,TRBV28,15,CASSLPGQWASEQFF,TGTGCCAGCAGTTTACCCGGACAGTGGGCCTCGGAGCAGTTCTTC
TRBJ1-1,-,few,TRBV25-1,15,CASRSGQWMNTEAFF,TGTGCCAGCCGATCTGGACAGTGGATGAACACTGAAGCTTTCTTT
TRBJ1-2,-,many,TRBV29-1,11,CSGDAGSRASF,TGCAGCGGCGATGCCGGGTCTAGAGCCTCATTC
TRBJ2-7,TRBD1,many,TRBV28,15,CASSPGQGPSYEQYF,TGTGCCAGCAGCCCTGGACAGGGACCTTCCTACGAGCAGTACTTC
TRBJ1-2,-,-,TRBV28,13,CASSLAVNYGYTF,TGTGCCAGCAGTTTGGCGGTGAACTATGGCTACACCTTC
TRBJ1-2,TRBD1,-,TRBV12-3/TRBV12-4,14,CASSYGTGGYGYTF,TGTGCCAGCAGTTACGGGACAGGCGGCTATGGCTACACCTTC
TRBJ1-2,-,-,TRBV7-9,15,CASSPSGGHHYGYTF,TGTGCCAGCAGCCCGAGTGGGGGGCATCACTATGGCTACACCTTC
TRBJ1-1,-,many,TRBV28,15,CAATYSGARGTEAFF,TGTGCCGCTACTTACTCGGGGGCACGGGGCACTGAAGCTTTCTTT
TRBJ2-1,TRBD1,few,TRBV6-2/TRBV6-3,18,CASRPHPGTGGSYNEQFF,TGTGCCAGCAGACCCCATCCCGGGACAGGGGGCTCCTACAATGAGCAGTTCTTC
TRBJ2-5,TRBD2,-,TRBV9,14,CASSVRGGVETQYF,TGTGCCAGCAGCGTGCGGGGGGGAGTCGAGACCCAGTACTTC
TRBJ1-2,-,many,TRBV29-1,12,CSVGRRAYGYTF,TGCAGCGTGGGACGGCGGGCCTATGGCTACACCTTC
TRBJ2-2,-,few,TRBV23-1,8,CASVELFF,TGCGCCAGCGTAGAGCTGTTTTTT
TRBJ2-7,-,-,TRBV7-6,17,CASSLEVPGAGEYEQYF,TGTGCCAGCAGCTTAGAAGTTCCGGGGGCCGGTGAGTACGAGCAGTACTTC
TRBJ2-6,TRBD1,-,TRBV5-5,18,CASSRTGGGPFSANVLTF,TGTGCCAGCAGCCGCACAGGGGGAGGACCTTTTTCGGCCAACGTCCTGACTTTC
TRBJ1-2,TRBD1,many,TRBV9,14,CASSPRGRNYGYTF,TGTGCCAGCAGCCCCAGGGGGCGCAACTATGGCTACACCTTC
TRBJ2-3,TRBD1,few,TRBV29-1,14,CSVVGQGRTDTQYF,TGCAGCGTTGTTGGACAGGGTCGCACAGATACGCAGTATTTT
TRBJ1-1,TRBD1,-,TRBV7-9,15,CASSFYGQDGTEAFF,TGTGCCAGCAGCTTCTACGGACAGGATGGCACTGAAGCTTTCTTT
TRBJ2-7,TRBD2,many,TRBV4-2,16,CASSQDPSGRVYEQYF,TGTGCCAGCAGCCAAGATCCAAGCGGGAGGGTCTACGAGCAGTACTTC
TRBJ1-2,-,-,TRBV6-5,13,CASSYSRDQGYTF,TGTGCCAGCAGTTACTCCAGGGATCAAGGCTACACCTTC
TRBJ2-7,-,few,TRBV7-9,12,CASSRRPTEQYF,TGTGCCAGCAGCCGCCGACCCACCGAGCAGTACTTC
TRBJ2-1,TRBD1,many,TRBV29-1,14,CSVDVAGQGSEQFF,TGCAGCGTTGATGTAGCTGGACAGGGGAGTGAGCAGTTCTTC
TRBJ1-2,-,few,TRBV7-8,14,CASSSRATSYGYTF,TGTGCCAGCAGCTCGCGGGCCACAAGCTATGGCTACACCTTC
TRBJ1-5,TRBD1,few,TRBV5-7,14,CASSLQGPGEPQHF,TGTGCCAGCAGCTTACAGGGGCCCGGAGAGCCCCAGCATTTT
TRBJ1-2,-,few,TRBV3-1,14,CASSAELANYGYTF,TGTGCCAGCAGCGCAGAGTTAGCTAACTATGGCTACACCTTC
TRBJ1-5,-,-,TRBV21-1,14,CASSKKESNQPQHF,TGTGCCAGCAGCAAAAAGGAAAGCAATCAGCCCCAGCATTTT
TRBJ1-6,-,few,TRBV6-5,13,CATTDSNNSPLHF,TGTGCCACTACGGACAGCAATAATTCACCCCTCCACTTT
TRBJ2-7,TRBD2,few,TRBV27,14,CASRAVAGGHEQYF,TGTGCCAGCAGGGCGGTAGCGGGGGGGCACGAGCAGTACTTC
TRBJ2-2,-,few,TRBV7-6,15,CASSIGPGSAGELFF,TGTGCCAGCAGTATAGGTCCGGGATCTGCCGGGGAGCTGTTTTTT
TRBJ2-1,-,-,TRBV6-6,12,CASSYSLLEQFF,TGTGCCAGCAGTTACTCCCTTTTGGAGCAGTTCTTC
TRBJ1-2,-,many,TRBV4-1,11,CASGQSYGYTF,TGCGCCAGCGGACAGTCCTATGGCTACACCTTC
TRBJ2-5,TRBD2,-,TRBV6-2/TRBV6-3,17,CASSYASAGEIQETQYF,TGTGCCAGCAGTTACGCCTCCGCGGGAGAGATCCAAGAGACCCAGTACTTC
TRBJ1-1,-,many,TRBV3-1,14,CASSPSTVNTEAFF,TGTGCCAGCAGCCCCTCGACAGTTAACACTGAAGCTTTCTTT
TRBJ2-5,-,many,TRBV7-9,14,CASGGLGAQETQYF,TGTGCCAGCGGCGGTCTAGGGGCCCAAGAGACCCAGTACTTC